The next 15 T cell receptor beta chains were all read from a single sample in a study of Graves' ophthalmopathy and Graves' hyperthyroidism. Amplifying from RNA transcripts, the study obtained TCR beta CDR3 regions. RT-PCR with HTBI primers came first, then second-round multiplex PCR. From the multiplex PCR reads, TCRdb called clonotypes with MiXCR, one entry per CDR3 protein. Of 360,000 or so distinct CDR3 sequences listed, approximately 20% are singletons. The material sequenced was peripheral blood. The receptors come from a woman aged 18-29 years with Graves' ophthalmopathy.

This clonotype was seen repeatedly, ten times or more. The chain is built from TRBV6-5 and TRBJ2-2; D gene ambiguous. The CDR3 extends over 13 amino acids. Germline CDR1 MNHEY, CDR2 SVGAGI. Between the trimmed V and J ends, which lost 8 bases and 1 base, there was a span of 8 bases. The CDR3 reads CASVQVNTGELFF. Written as DNA, the CDR3 is TGTGCCAGCGTCCAGGTGAACACCGGGGAGCTGTTTTTT.

Concerning this clonotype: This sequence may be a read error, since a much larger clone differs from it by one base. The chain is built from TRBV4-3 and TRBJ2-5; 9 bases are a match to TRBD2. Germline V gene data show CDR1 as LGHNA and CDR2 as YSLEER. The CDR3 loop spans 18 amino acids. The CDR3 DNA is TGCGCCAGCAGCCAAGATCCCAGGGGCGGGAGGGCCGCGGAGACCCATTACTTC. Translating it yields CASSQDPRGGRAAETHYF.

The rearrangement uses TRBV6-1 and TRBJ2-7; 10 bases are shared with TRBD2. The trim removed 4 bases at V and 6 bases at J, leaving 3 bases unmatched. CDR1 is MNHNS and CDR2 is SASEGT in the germline V gene. CDR3 length: 13 amino acids. CDR3 sequence: CASSGAGGREQYF. The CDR3 nucleotides are TGTGCCAGCAGTGGAGCGGGAGGGCGCGAGCAGTACTTC.

This chain joins TRBV3-1 and TRBJ2-2; 12 nucleotides agree with TRBD2. Trimming cost V 1 base and J 5 bases; bases outside gene matches: 5. CDR1 and CDR2 (germline): LGHDT, YNNKEL (reference sequence). The CDR3 runs to 17 residues. The CDR3 spells CASSQVGGLAGTGELFF. CDR3 nucleotides: TGTGCCAGCAGCCAAGTAGGGGGACTAGCGGGTACCGGGGAGCTGTTTTTT.

The sample holds many counts of this clonotype. This sequence joins TRBV19 and TRBJ1-1; D gene ambiguous. V dropped 7 bases and J dropped 1 base, with 10 bases sitting between them. This CDR3 is built from 13 residues. Looked up from germline, CDR1 is LNHDA and CDR2 is SQIVND (reference sequence). The CDR3 DNA follows: TGTGCCAGTAAGGGTCGGGCGAACACTGAAGCTTTCTTT. Translated, it gives CASKGRANTEAFF. Full variable domain (missing parts from reference TRBV19 and TRBJ1-1): DGGITQSPKYLFRKEGQNVTLSCEQNLNHDAMYWYRQDPGQGLRLIYYSQIVNDFQKGDIAEGYSVSREKKESFPLTVTSAQKNPTAFYLCASKGRANTEAFFGQGTRLTVV.

This clonotype was recorded at least ten times. For the CDR3, the DNA is TGTGCCAGTGGGCGATGGAGCTCTGGGGCCAACGTCCTGACTTTC. Translation gives CASGRWSSGANVLTF. J is TRBJ2-6 and V is TRBV19; D ambiguous. The CDR3 extends over 15 amino acids. From germline, CDR1 is LNHDA and CDR2 SQIVND (reference sequence). V lost 8 bases and J lost 0, with 11 bases in between.

Many counts were recorded for this clonotype. The chain has TRBV7-2 and TRBJ1-6, with 7 bases aligning to TRBD1. This CDR3 is built from 14 residues. Germline values: CDR1 SGHTA, CDR2 FQGNSA. The trim removed 3 bases at V and 7 bases at J, leaving 3 bases unmatched. CDR3 sequence: CASSFRGENSPLHF. In nucleotides, the CDR3 is TGTGCCAGCAGCTTCAGGGGGGAGAATTCACCCCTCCACTTT.

At least ten counts were recorded for this clonotype. The CDR3 reads CASNKWGRGRTGELFF. CDR3 DNA sequence: TGTGCCAGCAATAAATGGGGCAGGGGGCGGACCGGGGAGCTGTTTTTT. The V gene is TRBV7-8, the J gene TRBJ2-2; 8 nucleotides line up with TRBD1. CDR3 length: 16 amino acids. CDR1 is SGHVS, CDR2 FQNEAQ, per germline. Germline trimming cut 7 bases from V and 5 bases from J; bases unmatched to any gene: 12. Using reference TRBV7-8 and TRBJ2-2 for the parts outside the CDR3, the full variable domain is GAGVSQSPRYKVAKRGQDVALRCDPISGHVSLFWYQQALGQGPEFLTYFQNEAQLDKSGLPSDRFFAERPEGSVSTLKIQRTQQEDSAVYLCASNKWGRGRTGELFFGEGSRLTVL.

This clonotype appeared many times. This sequence joins TRBV2 and TRBJ2-2, with 7 bases matching TRBD2. There are 14 residues in the CDR3. The germline V gene has CDR1 SNHLY and CDR2 FYNNEI. Trimming at V came to 7 bases and at J to 5 bases, leaving 7 bases not matched to a gene. CDR3 in amino acids: CASKRMGGTGELFF. The CDR3 coding sequence is TGTGCCAGCAAGCGGATGGGAGGGACCGGGGAGCTGTTTTTT.

This clonotype was seen many times. The chain carries TRBV7-2 and TRBJ2-7, with a possible D match to TRBD1 (6 bases). There are 16 residues in the CDR3. The V gene's germline CDR1 is SGHTA and CDR2 FQGNSA. V was trimmed by 5 bases and J by 0 bases, leaving 17 bases between them. The CDR3 region is CASSQLTGWSSYEQYF. DNA of the CDR3: TGTGCCAGCAGCCAATTGACAGGTTGGAGCTCCTACGAGCAGTACTTC. Drawing the rest from reference TRBV7-2 and TRBJ2-7, the complete variable domain is GAGVSQSPSNKVTEKGKDVELRCDPISGHTALYWYRQSLGQGLEFLIYFQGNSAPDKSGLPSDRFSAERTGGSVSTLTIQRTQQEDSAVYLCASSQLTGWSSYEQYFGPGTRLTVT.

In its sample, this clonotype was seen many times. The chain is built from TRBV5-4 and TRBJ2-7, with TRBD1 matching over 10 bases. Germline V gene data show CDR1 as SGHNT and CDR2 as YYREEE (reference sequence). V trimming: 2 bases; J trimming: 2 bases; junction bases outside the gene matches: 7. There are 16 residues in the CDR3. The CDR3 DNA reads as TGTGCCAGCAGCTTTCCGGGACAGGGGCTTCCCTACGAGCAGTACTTC. Protein product: CASSFPGQGLPYEQYF. Supplemented by reference TRBV5-4 and TRBJ2-7, the full variable domain reads ETGVTQSPTHLIKTRGQQVTLRCSSQSGHNTVSWYQQALGQGPQFIFQYYREEENGRGNFPPRFSGLQFPNYSSELNVNALELDDSALYLCASSFPGQGLPYEQYFGPGTRLTVT.

The table lists this clonotype with many counts. The gene calls are TRBV28 and TRBJ2-7; 8 bases are a match to TRBD1. Per germline, CDR1 MDHEN and CDR2 SYDVKM. CDR3 size: 13 residues. Trimming at V came to 7 bases and at J to 4 bases, leaving 6 bases not matched to a gene. This chain's CDR3 is CASTRTGSYEQYF. CDR3 DNA: TGTGCCAGCACTCGGACAGGGAGTTACGAGCAGTACTTC.

The chain recombines TRBV29-1 with TRBJ2-5; D may match TRBD1 or TRBD2 (6 bases each). Germline loops: CDR1 SQVTM, CDR2 ANQGSEA. Trimming shortened V by 5 bases and J by 4 bases, and 11 bases separated the two germline ends. This CDR3 is built from 12 residues. The CDR3 sequence is CSVFKGGETQYF. The CDR3 DNA follows: TGCAGCGTTTTTAAGGGGGGAGAGACCCAGTACTTC. Based on the CDR3 plus reference TRBV29-1 and TRBJ2-5, the full variable domain is SAVISQKPSRDICQRGTSLTIQCQVDSQVTMMFWYRQQPGQSLTLIATANQGSEATYESGFVIDKFPISRPNLTFSTLTVSNMSPEDSSIYLCSVFKGGETQYFGPGTRLLVL.

J is TRBJ2-7 and V is TRBV5-1; 7 nucleotides agree with TRBD2. The V gene's germline CDR1 is SGHRS and CDR2 YFSETQ. J lost 6 bases, V lost 3 bases, and 6 bases had no gene match. This CDR3 contains 13 residues. In DNA, the CDR3 is TGCGCCAGCAGCTGGGCTAGCGGTGGCGAGCAGTACTTC. Protein product: CASSWASGGEQYF. Drawing the rest from reference TRBV5-1 and TRBJ2-7, the complete variable domain is KAGVTQTPRYLIKTRGQQVTLSCSPISGHRSVSWYQQTPGQGLQFLFEYFSETQRNKGNFPGRFSGRQFSNSRSEMNVSTLELGDSALYLCASSWASGGEQYFGPGTRLTVT.

On this clonotype: Germline and junction disagree at one end, which may indicate a read error. The chain combines TRBV11-1 with TRBJ1-2, with TRBD1 as a possible D gene (5 bases). Germline V lookup: CDR1 SGHAT, CDR2 FQDESV (reference sequence). CDR3 length: 14 residues. This chain's CDR3 is CASAGAGSFYGHTF. The CDR3 nucleotides read TGTGCCAGTGCTGGGGCAGGGTCTTTCTATGGCCACACCTTC.